Below, 8 T cell receptor beta chains from the same sample are listed, as sequenced in a study of early stage breast cancer tumors. Sequencing used immunoSEQ multiplex PCR; TCRdb keeps in-frame clones, though not all of them. Among about 36,000 clones listed, around 70% were seen once. The specimen was blood. These receptors all stem from a person aged 55-75 years with breast cancer.

The rearrangement uses TRBV7-9 and TRBJ1-1, with unresolved D. Trimming took off 5 bases at V and 0 bases at J, with 10 bases between the two ends. CDR3 length: 14 residues. CDR1 SEHNR and CDR2 FQNEAQ come from the germline V gene (reference sequence). CDR3 region: CASSPALMNTEAFF. The CDR3 DNA reads TGTGCCAGCAGCCCAGCACTCATGAACACTGAAGCTTTCTTT.

The chain employs TRBV6-5 and TRBJ1-2, with D maybe TRBD1 (5 bases). This CDR3 is 12 amino acids long. V lost 11 bases, J lost 4 bases, and 14 bases lay in between. Germline CDR1 MNHEY, CDR2 SVGAGI. The CDR3 region has the DNA TGTGCCTGTATCGGGGGGGGCTATGGCTACACCTTC. Amino acids: CACIGGGYGYTF.

The chain recombines TRBV28 with TRBJ1-3, with D perhaps matching TRBD1 (6 bases). Germline CDR1 MDHEN, CDR2 SYDVKM. The CDR3 consists of 14 residues. The ends were cut back, 7 bases at V and 3 bases at J, with 13 bases in the middle. CDR3 region: CASTQGRGGNTIYF. The CDR3 coding sequence is TGTGCCAGCACCCAGGGGAGAGGTGGAAACACCATATATTTT.

Only a few counts were recorded for this clone. The CDR3 DNA follows: TGTGCCAGCAGCGTAGTACAGGGTATGGACTACACCTTC. The encoded protein is CASSVVQGMDYTF. The chain carries TRBV9 and TRBJ1-2; a weak D match, TRBD1 (6 bases). Germline CDR1 is SGDLS and CDR2 is YYNGEE. The CDR3 sequence is 13 residues long. V gave up 0 bases and J gave up 10 bases, with 13 bases separating them. The full variable domain, rest sourced from reference TRBV9 and TRBJ1-2, is DSGVTQTPKHLITATGQRVTLRCSPRSGDLSVYWYQQSLDQGLQFLIQYYNGEERAKGNILERFSAQQFPDLHSELNLSSLELGDSALYFCASSVVQGMDYTFGSGTRLTVV.

The chain recombines TRBV4-1 with TRBJ1-2; the D is unclear. Germline loops: CDR1 MGHRA, CDR2 YSYEKL. Trimming took 0 bases from V and 4 from J, leaving 6 bases between them. This CDR3 is built from 13 residues. CDR3 nucleotides: TGCGCCAGCAGCCAAGATCTAGCCTATGGCTACACCTTC. Its protein is CASSQDLAYGYTF.

The chain uses TRBV6-1 and TRBJ2-6; weak D call: TRBD2 (6 bases). Germline assignment: CDR1 MNHNS and CDR2 SASEGT. The CDR3 has 14 residues. Trimming shortened V by 6 bases and J by 2 bases, and 8 bases separated the two germline ends. This chain's CDR3 is CASREGAGANVLTF. CDR3 nucleotides: TGTGCCAGCAGGGAGGGAGCTGGGGCCAACGTCCTGACTTTC.

The gene calls are TRBV9 and TRBJ2-1, with D possibly being TRBD2 (5 bases). V lost 0 bases to trimming and J lost 7 bases, with 14 bases between them. Germline CDR1 is SGDLS and CDR2 is YYNGEE. The CDR3 totals 15 residues. The CDR3 loop is CASSVAGSIPNEQFF. CDR3 in DNA: TGTGCCAGCAGCGTAGCGGGAAGCATTCCGAATGAGCAGTTCTTC.

The J gene is TRBJ1-5, the V gene TRBV11-3; 8 positions match TRBD1. The germline V gene encodes CDR1 SGHNT and CDR2 YENEEA. The CDR3 loop spans 18 amino acids. The V gene end was trimmed by 1 base and the J gene end by 4 bases; junction bases not matched to a gene: 12. CDR3 coding DNA: TGTGCCAGCAGCTTAGCCTTTCGGCAGGGGGCGCGAAATCAGCCCCAGCATTTT. It translates to CASSLAFRQGARNQPQHF.